The 4 T cell receptor beta chains below come from one sample, sequenced in a study of blood T cell dynamics during melanoma immunotherapy. Using immunoSEQ multiplex PCR, the repertoire was profiled, and TCRdb retains in-frame clones only, with some absent. The repertoire holds around 10,000 clones, with approximately 85% as singletons. Noted time point: pre-treatment baseline. This specimen consisted of blood, obtained from a patient treated with checkpoint blockade. All receptors come from a human donor with melanoma.

The V gene is TRBV7-2, the J gene TRBJ1-2; 12 nucleotides align to TRBD1. V shed 1 base and J 3 bases; nucleotides not matched to a gene: 12. The CDR3 totals 19 residues. CDR1 is SGHTA and CDR2 is FQGNSA in the germline V gene. The chain's CDR3 is CASSLGWAGTGGADYGYTF. The CDR3 DNA reads as TGTGCCAGCAGCTTAGGATGGGCCGGGACAGGGGGCGCGGACTATGGCTACACCTTC.

The count of this clone is one. The CDR3 region has the DNA TGTGCCAGCAGCCCTAGGTTGAGGGACAGGGTCACTGAAGCTTTCTTT. Amino acids: CASSPRLRDRVTEAFF. This chain joins TRBV5-4 and TRBJ1-1, with 9 bases lining up with TRBD1. CDR1 is SGHNT and CDR2 is YYREEE in the germline V gene (reference sequence). V lost 4 bases to trimming and J lost 4 bases; unmatched junction nucleotides: 11. The CDR3 is 16 amino acids.

The rearrangement joins TRBV2 to TRBJ2-2; TRBD1 or TRBD2 may be the D gene (5 bases each). CDR1 and CDR2 from the germline V gene are SNHLY and FYNNEI. CDR3 length equals 14 residues. Trimming removed 8 bases at V and 2 bases at J, with 12 bases between. In DNA, the CDR3 is TGTGCCAGCGTTGGGGGAGTCAACACCGGGGAGCTGTTTTTT. It codes for CASVGGVNTGELFF.

The CDR3 DNA follows: TGTGCCAGCAGCCCCCTCGGGGCATTTTATGGCTACACCTTC. Its protein is CASSPLGAFYGYTF. The chain carries TRBV7-9 and TRBJ1-2; weak D call: TRBD1 (5 bases). The CDR3 loop spans 14 amino acids. Between the trimmed V and J ends, which lost 5 bases and 5 bases, there was a span of 15 bases. CDR1 is SEHNR and CDR2 is FQNEAQ in the germline V gene (reference sequence). The full variable domain, with the rest looked up from reference TRBV7-9 and TRBJ1-2, is DTGVSQNPRHKITKRGQNVTFRCDPISEHNRLYWYRQTLGQGPEFLTYFQNEAQLEKSRLLSDRFSAERPKGSFSTLEIQRTEQGDSAMYLCASSPLGAFYGYTFGSGTRLTVV.